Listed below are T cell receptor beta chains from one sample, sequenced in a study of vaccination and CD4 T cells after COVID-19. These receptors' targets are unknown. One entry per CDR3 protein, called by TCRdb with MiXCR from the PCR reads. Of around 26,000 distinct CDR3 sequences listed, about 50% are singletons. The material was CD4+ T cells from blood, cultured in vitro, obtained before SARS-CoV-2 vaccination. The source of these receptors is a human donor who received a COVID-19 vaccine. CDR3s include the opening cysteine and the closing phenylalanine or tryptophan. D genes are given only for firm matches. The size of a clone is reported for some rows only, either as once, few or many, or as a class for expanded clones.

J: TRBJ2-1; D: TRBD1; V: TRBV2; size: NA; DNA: TGTGCCAGCAGTCCGACAGGGGTCATGGATGAGCAGTTCTTC; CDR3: CASSPTGVMDEQFF
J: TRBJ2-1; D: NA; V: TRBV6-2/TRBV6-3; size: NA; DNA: TGTGCCAGCAGTTACCAGAGCTCCTACAATGAGCAGTTCTTC; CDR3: CASSYQSSYNEQFF
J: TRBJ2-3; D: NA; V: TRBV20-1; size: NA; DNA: TGCAGTGCTAGACCCGGGGGCCCCACAGATACGCAGTATTTT; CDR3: CSARPGGPTDTQYF
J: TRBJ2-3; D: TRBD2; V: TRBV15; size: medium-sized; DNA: TGTGCCACCAGCAGCGGACTAGCGGGGGGCCTTACGCAGTATTTT; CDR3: CATSSGLAGGLTQYF
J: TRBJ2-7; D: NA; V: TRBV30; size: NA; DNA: TGTGCCTGGAGTGCAGGAGGCAGGAGGCAGTACTTC; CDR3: CAWSAGGRRQYF
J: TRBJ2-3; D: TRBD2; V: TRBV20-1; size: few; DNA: TGCAGTGCTACTTCCAAGCGGGGGAGACTGAGCACAGATACGCAGTATTTT; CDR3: CSATSKRGRLSTDTQYF
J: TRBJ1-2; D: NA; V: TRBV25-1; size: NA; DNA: TGTGCCAGCAGTATGGGGGGGTATGGCTACACCTTC; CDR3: CASSMGGYGYTF
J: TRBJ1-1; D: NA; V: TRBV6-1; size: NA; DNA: TGTGCCAGCACCTTAATGCAGGGGAGCACTGAAGCTTTCTTT; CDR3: CASTLMQGSTEAFF
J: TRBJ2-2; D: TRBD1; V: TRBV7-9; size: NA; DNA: TGTGCCAGCAGCTTCCGAGGGGGCGACACCGGGGAGCTGTTTTTT; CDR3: CASSFRGGDTGELFF
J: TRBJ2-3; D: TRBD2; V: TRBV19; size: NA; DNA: TGTGCCAGTAGTGTGGCAAGCGGGAGGTCTTCAGATACGCAGTATTTT; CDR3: CASSVASGRSSDTQYF
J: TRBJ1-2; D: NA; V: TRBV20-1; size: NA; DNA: TGCAGTGCACTGTCGAGGTTGGGCCATGGCTACACCTTC; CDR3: CSALSRLGHGYTF
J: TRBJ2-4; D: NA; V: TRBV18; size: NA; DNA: TGTGCCAGCTCGGACTACCTCCTGGGAAACATTCAGTACTTC; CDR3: CASSDYLLGNIQYF
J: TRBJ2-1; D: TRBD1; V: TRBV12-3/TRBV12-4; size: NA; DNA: TGTGCCAGCAGTTTAGAGACAGGGGAGCAGTTCTTC; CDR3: CASSLETGEQFF
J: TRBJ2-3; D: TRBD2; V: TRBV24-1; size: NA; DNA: TGTGCCACCAGTGATATGAGCGGGGGTCACACAGATACGCAGTATTTT; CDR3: CATSDMSGGHTDTQYF
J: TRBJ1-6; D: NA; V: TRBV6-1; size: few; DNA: TGTGCCAGCAGTCGGGCGCCAGCTGATAATTCACCCCTCCACTTT; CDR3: CASSRAPADNSPLHF
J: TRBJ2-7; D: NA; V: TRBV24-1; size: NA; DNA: TGTGCCACCAGTGATGCGCAAAGGTTGTACAGGGAGGACGACGAGCAGTACTTC; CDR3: CATSDAQRLYREDDEQYF
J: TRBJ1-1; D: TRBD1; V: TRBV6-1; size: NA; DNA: TGTGCCAGCATATACCGGGACAGGGGGAACACTGAAGCTTTCTTT; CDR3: CASIYRDRGNTEAFF
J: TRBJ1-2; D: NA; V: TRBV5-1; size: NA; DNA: TGCGCCAGCAGCTTGGTCTCGGGAGGGGTTATCTATGGCTACACCTTC; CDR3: CASSLVSGGVIYGYTF
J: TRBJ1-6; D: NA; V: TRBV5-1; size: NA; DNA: TGCGCCAGCAGCTTGGGGGGGTACCGAATGGGGCCCCTCCACTTT; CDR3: CASSLGGYRMGPLHF
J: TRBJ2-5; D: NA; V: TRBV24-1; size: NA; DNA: TGTGCCACCAGTGTTTCCACAATCCAGGGTCAAGAGACCCAGTACTTC; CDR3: CATSVSTIQGQETQYF
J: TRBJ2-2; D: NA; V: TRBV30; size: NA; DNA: TGTGCCTGGGGGGGACTGATGAACACCGGGGAGCTGTTTTTT; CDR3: CAWGGLMNTGELFF
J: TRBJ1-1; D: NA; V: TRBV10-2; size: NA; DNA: TGCGCCAGCAGTGATGGTCGGTGGCAGGGGCCTGAAGCTTTCTTT; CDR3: CASSDGRWQGPEAFF
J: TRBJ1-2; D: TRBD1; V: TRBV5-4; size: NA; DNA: TGTGCCAGCAGCGCGGGACAGGGGGCGGGCTATGGCTACACCTTC; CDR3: CASSAGQGAGYGYTF
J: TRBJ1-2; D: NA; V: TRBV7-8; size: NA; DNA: TGTGCCAGCAGCTTAGCTGGGGCCGAGGATGGCTACACCTTC; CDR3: CASSLAGAEDGYTF
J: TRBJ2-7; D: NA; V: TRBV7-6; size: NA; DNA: TGTGCCAGCAGCCGCCGAGCTCAGGGCACCTACGAGCAGTACTTC; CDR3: CASSRRAQGTYEQYF
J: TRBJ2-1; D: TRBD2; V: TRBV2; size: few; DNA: TGTGCCAGCAGTCGACTAGCGGAGCAGTTCTTC; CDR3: CASSRLAEQFF
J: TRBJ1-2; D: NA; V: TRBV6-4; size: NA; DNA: TGTGCCAGCAGTGACTCGGTCGGTCGTAACTATGGCTACACCTTC; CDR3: CASSDSVGRNYGYTF
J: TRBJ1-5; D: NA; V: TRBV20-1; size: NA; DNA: TGCAGTGCCCGGGGGGGCAGGGTTAGCAATCAGCCCCAGCATTTT; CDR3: CSARGGRVSNQPQHF
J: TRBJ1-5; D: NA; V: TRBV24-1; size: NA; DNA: TGTGCCACCAGTGATCCGGAGGAGCCCCAGCATTTT; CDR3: CATSDPEEPQHF
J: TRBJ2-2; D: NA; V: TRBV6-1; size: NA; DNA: TGTGCCAGCAGCCTGACAGGTCCGAACACCGGGGAGCTGTTTTTT; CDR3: CASSLTGPNTGELFF
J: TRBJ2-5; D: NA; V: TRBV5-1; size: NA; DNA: TGCGCCAGCAGCTTGGGAGAATTTGCAGAGACCCAGTACTTC; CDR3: CASSLGEFAETQYF
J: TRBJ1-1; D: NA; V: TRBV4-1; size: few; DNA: TGCGCCAGCAGCCAAGAGTCGGGTCGACAGGTGAACACTGAAGCTTTCTTT; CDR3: CASSQESGRQVNTEAFF
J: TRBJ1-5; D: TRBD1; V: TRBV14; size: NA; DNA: TGTGCCAGCAGGGTCACAGGGGAGGAATGCCAGCCCCAGCATTTT; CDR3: CASRVTGEECQPQHF
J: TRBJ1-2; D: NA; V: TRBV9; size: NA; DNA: TGTGCCAGCAGCCCCGGGGGCGCAGCGGGCTTCTATGGCTACACCTTC; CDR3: CASSPGGAAGFYGYTF
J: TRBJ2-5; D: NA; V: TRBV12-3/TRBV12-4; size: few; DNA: TGTGCCAGCAGTCTTGTTGGGGGGGCCGGAGAGACCCAGTACTTC; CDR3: CASSLVGGAGETQYF
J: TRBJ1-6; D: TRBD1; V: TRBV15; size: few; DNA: TGTGCCACCAGCAGAGATTCGGGACAGCACGTCACCCTCCACTTT; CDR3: CATSRDSGQHVTLHF
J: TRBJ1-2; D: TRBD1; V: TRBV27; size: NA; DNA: TGTGCCAGCCCACGACAGGGGGCCGGTGGAGGGTACACCTTC; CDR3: CASPRQGAGGGYTF
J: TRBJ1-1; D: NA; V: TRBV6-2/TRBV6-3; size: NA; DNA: TGTGCCAGCAGCCCACCGGGGGTGACTGAAGCTTTCTTT; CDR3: CASSPPGVTEAFF
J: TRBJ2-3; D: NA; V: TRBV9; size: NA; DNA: TGTGCCAGCAGCGTAGTTACCTCCACAGATACGCAGTATTTT; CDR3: CASSVVTSTDTQYF
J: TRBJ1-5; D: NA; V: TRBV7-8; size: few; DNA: TGTGCCAGCAGCTTCGAGGGATGGGATCAGCCCCAGCATTTT; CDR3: CASSFEGWDQPQHF
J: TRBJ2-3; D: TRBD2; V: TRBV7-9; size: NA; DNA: TGTGCCAGCAGCGCAAGGAGACTAGCGGGGATCCGAGATACGCAGTATTTT; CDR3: CASSARRLAGIRDTQYF
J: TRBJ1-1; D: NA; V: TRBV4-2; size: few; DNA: TGTGCCAGCAGCCAAGGGACGAACGACGGCGGAGCTTTCTTT; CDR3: CASSQGTNDGGAFF
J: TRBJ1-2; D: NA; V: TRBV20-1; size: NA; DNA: TGCAGTGCTCTAAACAAAGACAGCCATGGCTACACCTTC; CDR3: CSALNKDSHGYTF
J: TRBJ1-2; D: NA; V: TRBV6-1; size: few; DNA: TGTGCCACCAAACTCGTGGTAGGGTCCACCTCCTATGGCTACACCTTC; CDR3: CATKLVVGSTSYGYTF
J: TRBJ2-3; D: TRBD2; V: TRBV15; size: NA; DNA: TGTGCCACCAGCATTGGGCAGACTAGCGGGACAGATACGCAGTATTTT; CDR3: CATSIGQTSGTDTQYF
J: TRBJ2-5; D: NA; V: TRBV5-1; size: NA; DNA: TGCGCCAGCAGCTTGGGCCGGAAACAAGAGACCCAGTACTTC; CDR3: CASSLGRKQETQYF
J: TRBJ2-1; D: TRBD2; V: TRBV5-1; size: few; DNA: TGCGCCAGCCGTAATAGCGGGGGGGTCTACAATGAGCAGTTCTTC; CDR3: CASRNSGGVYNEQFF
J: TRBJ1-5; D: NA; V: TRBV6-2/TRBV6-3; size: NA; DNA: TGTGCCAGCAAGGCGAGCAATCGGCCCCAGCATTTT; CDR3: CASKASNRPQHF
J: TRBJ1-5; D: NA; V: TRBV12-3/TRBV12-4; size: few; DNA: TGTGCCAGCACTTTGGGCCTCCATCAGCCCCAGCATTTT; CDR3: CASTLGLHQPQHF
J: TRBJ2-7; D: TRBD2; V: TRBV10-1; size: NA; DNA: TGCGCCAGCAGTGAGATGGCTAGCGGGGTCCACGAGCAGTACTTC; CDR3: CASSEMASGVHEQYF
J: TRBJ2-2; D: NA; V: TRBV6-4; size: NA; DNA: TGTGCCAGCAGTGTCACGGGAGACGGGGAGCTGTTTTTT; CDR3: CASSVTGDGELFF
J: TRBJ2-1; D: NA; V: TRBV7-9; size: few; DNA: TGTGCCAGCAGCCCCCAGCCCCGGTTCGACTACAATGAGCAGTTCTTC; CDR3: CASSPQPRFDYNEQFF
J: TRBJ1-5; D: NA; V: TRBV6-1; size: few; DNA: TGTGCCAGCAGTGAAGGCAATCAGCCCCAGCATTTT; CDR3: CASSEGNQPQHF